The entry below describes one TCR beta chain. Antigen specificity is unknown. The sample is drawn from a study of human T cells and chemical hapten exposure. Whole-study context: DPC at 0.01% went onto the upper back in patch tests, read at 6 days. TCR yield per sample varied, mainly due to pooled library volumes.

A single record per CDR3 protein comes from TCRdb applying MiXCR to the RACE reads. The table shows a few hundred thousand distinct CDR3 sequences, with 4.5% to 7% occurring only once. Study-level results: The study found that DPC sensitization did not change TCRs above 1 in 1000 frequency.

V shed 0 bases and J shed 3 bases, with 17 bases lying between them. The V gene's germline CDR1 is LGHNA and CDR2 YNFKEQ. The CDR3 covers 17 residues. Indicated time point: pre-sensitization, week 0. Treatment defined: therapeutic diphenylcyclopropenone sensitization with weekly scalp DPC. Each patch test followed a blood draw. The sample consisted of whole blood, taken in connection with sensitization to the hapten diphenylcyclopropenone (DPC). The receptor was derived from a woman aged 18 to 35 with alopecia areata. Some clones in this sample may be carry-over from other donors' samples. The chain employs TRBV4-2 and TRBJ1-2, with D possibly TRBD1 on 6 matching bases. CDR3 in DNA: TGTGCCAGCAGCCAAGATGGGCAGGCAGGGGCATACTATGGCTACACCTTC. Residues: CASSQDGQAGAYYGYTF.